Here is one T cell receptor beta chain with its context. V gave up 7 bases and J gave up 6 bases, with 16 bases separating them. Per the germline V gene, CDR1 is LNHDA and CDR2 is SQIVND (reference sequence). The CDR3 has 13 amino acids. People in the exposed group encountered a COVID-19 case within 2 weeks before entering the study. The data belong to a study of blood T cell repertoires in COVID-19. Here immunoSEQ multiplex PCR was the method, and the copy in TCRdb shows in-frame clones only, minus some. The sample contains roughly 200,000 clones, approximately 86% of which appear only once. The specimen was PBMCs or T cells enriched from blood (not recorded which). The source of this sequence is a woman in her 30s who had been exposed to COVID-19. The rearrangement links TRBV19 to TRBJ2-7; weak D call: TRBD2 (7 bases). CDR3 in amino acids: CASNGAGAGEQYF. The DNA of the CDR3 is TGTGCCAGTAATGGTGCGGGGGCGGGCGAGCAGTACTTC.